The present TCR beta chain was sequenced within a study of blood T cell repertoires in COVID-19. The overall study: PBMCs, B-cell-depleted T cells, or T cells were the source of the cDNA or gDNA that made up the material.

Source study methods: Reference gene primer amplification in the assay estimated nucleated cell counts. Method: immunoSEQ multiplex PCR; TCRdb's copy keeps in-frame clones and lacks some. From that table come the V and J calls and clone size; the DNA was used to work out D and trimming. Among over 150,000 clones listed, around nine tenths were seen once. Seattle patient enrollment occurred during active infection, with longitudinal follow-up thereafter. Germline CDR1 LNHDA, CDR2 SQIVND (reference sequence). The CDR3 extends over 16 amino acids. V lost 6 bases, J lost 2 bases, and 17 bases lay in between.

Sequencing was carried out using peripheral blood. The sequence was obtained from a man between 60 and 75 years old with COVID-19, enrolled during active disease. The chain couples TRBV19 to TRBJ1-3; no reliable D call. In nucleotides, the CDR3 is TGTGCCAGTAGGCCCCGTGTCGAGATGACTGGAAACACCATATATTTT. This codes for CASRPRVEMTGNTIYF.